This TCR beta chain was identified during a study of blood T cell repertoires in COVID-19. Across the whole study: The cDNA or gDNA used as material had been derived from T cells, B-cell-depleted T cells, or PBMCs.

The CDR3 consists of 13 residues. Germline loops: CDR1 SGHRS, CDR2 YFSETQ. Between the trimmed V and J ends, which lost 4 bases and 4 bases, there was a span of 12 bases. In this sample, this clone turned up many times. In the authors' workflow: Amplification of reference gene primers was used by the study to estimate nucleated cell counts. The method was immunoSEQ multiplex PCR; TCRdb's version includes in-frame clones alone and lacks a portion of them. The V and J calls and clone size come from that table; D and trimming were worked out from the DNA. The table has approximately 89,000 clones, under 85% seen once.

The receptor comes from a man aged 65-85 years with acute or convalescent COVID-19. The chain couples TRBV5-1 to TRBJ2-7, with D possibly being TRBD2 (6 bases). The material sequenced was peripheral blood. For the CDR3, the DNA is TGCGCCAGCAGCCCCGTCGGGGGATACGAGCAGTACTTC. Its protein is CASSPVGGYEQYF.